Listed below are T cell receptor beta chains from one sample, sequenced in a study of shared clonotypes between healthy human individuals. TCRdb's table, derived via immunoSEQ multiplex PCR, lists solely in-frame clones and lacks some. The sample includes some 200,000 clones, over 60% of them seen just once. Sequences were obtained from memory CD4+ T cells sorted from blood. These receptors came from a man under 40 in good health. The CDR3 runs from the conserved cysteine through the conserved F or W. Fields, in order: clone size, V gene, D gene, J gene, CDR3 length, CDR3 protein, CDR3 DNA. The D gene is left open where the match is weak. Size tells how often a clone was seen (once, few, many) or the class of an expanded clone, and some rows leave it out.

>NA|TRBV28|NA|TRBJ2-2|13
CASRDMNTGELFF
TGTGCCAGCAGAGACATGAACACCGGGGAGCTGTTTTTT
>few|TRBV10-3|NA|TRBJ2-1|15
CAISDQLSSYNEQFF
TGTGCCATCAGTGATCAGCTTAGCTCCTACAATGAGCAGTTCTTC
>NA|TRBV5-5|NA|TRBJ2-4|15
CASRPDPSPKNIQYF
TGTGCCAGCAGACCAGACCCGAGTCCCAAAAACATTCAGTACTTC
>NA|TRBV7-2|NA|TRBJ2-7|17
CASSLAGGTVGTYEQYF
TGTGCCAGCAGCTTAGCGGGGGGGACAGTTGGAACCTACGAGCAGTACTTC
>few|TRBV5-4|NA|TRBJ2-1|14
CASSSPTGGDEQFF
TGTGCCAGCAGCTCTCCGACGGGCGGGGATGAGCAGTTCTTC
>NA|TRBV4-2|TRBD1|TRBJ2-7|18
CASSLQGPLRGRVDEQYF
TGTGCCAGCAGCCTACAAGGTCCTCTCAGGGGGCGCGTCGACGAGCAGTACTTC
>NA|TRBV2|NA|TRBJ2-3|12
CASGPHTDTQYF
TGTGCCAGCGGGCCCCATACAGATACGCAGTATTTT
>NA|TRBV28|NA|TRBJ1-2|14
CASSPHTGLYGYTF
TGTGCCAGCAGTCCACACACAGGACTCTATGGCTACACCTTC
>many|TRBV6-4|TRBD1|TRBJ1-1|17
CASSDDRGLRWYTEAFF
TGTGCCAGCAGTGATGACAGGGGGCTTCGTTGGTACACTGAAGCTTTCTTT
>NA|TRBV5-1|NA|TRBJ2-1|11
CASMKGNEQFF
TGCGCCAGCATGAAAGGGAATGAGCAGTTCTTC
>NA|TRBV18|NA|TRBJ2-6|18
CASSPRSSGLSGANVLTF
TGTGCCAGCTCACCGAGAAGCTCAGGCCTCTCTGGGGCCAACGTCCTGACTTTC
>NA|TRBV5-4|TRBD1|TRBJ1-1|13
CASSPDRAYEAFF
TGTGCCAGCAGCCCGGACAGGGCCTATGAAGCTTTCTTT
>NA|TRBV28|NA|TRBJ2-7|14
CASSLYGSSYEQYF
TGTGCCAGCAGTTTATATGGCAGTTCCTACGAGCAGTACTTC
>NA|TRBV20-1|NA|TRBJ1-1|11
CSVTKNTEAFF
TGCAGTGTAACTAAGAACACTGAAGCTTTCTTT
>NA|TRBV4-3|TRBD2|TRBJ2-3|15
CASSQLAGSTDTQYF
TGCGCCAGCAGCCAGTTAGCGGGTAGCACAGATACGCAGTATTTT
>NA|TRBV13|NA|TRBJ2-7|12
CASSFRTYEQYF
TGTGCCAGCAGCTTCCGAACCTACGAGCAGTACTTC
>NA|TRBV19|NA|TRBJ1-5|13
CASRTHSNQPQHF
TGTGCCAGTCGCACCCATAGCAATCAGCCCCAGCATTTT
>NA|TRBV6-4|TRBD1|TRBJ2-6|15
CAARDSASGANVLTF
TGTGCCGCACGGGACAGCGCGTCTGGGGCCAACGTCCTGACTTTC
>NA|TRBV5-1|NA|TRBJ2-1|18
CASSLNRTGGDIYNEQFF
TGCGCCAGCAGCTTAAATCGTACGGGCGGAGATATCTACAATGAGCAGTTCTTC
>NA|TRBV6-4|NA|TRBJ1-1|13
CASSAGVNTEAFF
TGTGCCAGCAGTGCGGGGGTGAACACTGAAGCTTTCTTT
>NA|TRBV7-9|NA|TRBJ1-4|15
CASSQAGATNEKLFF
TGTGCCAGCAGCCAAGCAGGGGCAACTAATGAAAAACTGTTTTTT
>few|TRBV9|NA|TRBJ2-2|16
CASSVFGKANTGELFF
TGTGCCAGCAGCGTATTCGGGAAAGCGAACACCGGGGAGCTGTTTTTT
>NA|TRBV5-6|NA|TRBJ2-3|17
CASSLVRGTVGTDTQYF
TGTGCCAGCAGCTTGGTACGGGGGACTGTGGGCACAGATACGCAGTATTTT
>NA|TRBV5-1|NA|TRBJ1-1|16
CASSLGHAGLNTEAFF
TGCGCCAGCAGCTTGGGCCACGCTGGTCTGAACACTGAAGCTTTCTTT
>few|TRBV15|TRBD2|TRBJ2-2|15
CATSRDLAGAGELFF
TGTGCCACCAGCAGAGATCTCGCGGGAGCCGGGGAGCTGTTTTTT
>NA|TRBV7-2|TRBD1|TRBJ2-7|17
CASSLDAGGILAYEQYF
TGTGCCAGCAGCTTAGACGCAGGGGGCATTTTAGCCTACGAGCAGTACTTC
>NA|TRBV5-5|TRBD2|TRBJ2-1|17
CASSRQLAGGNYNEQFF
TGTGCCAGCAGCCGGCAACTAGCGGGAGGGAACTACAATGAGCAGTTCTTC
>once|TRBV10-3|TRBD2|TRBJ2-1|16
CAIIASGPSSYNEQFF
TGTGCCATCATAGCTAGCGGGCCTAGCTCCTACAATGAGCAGTTCTTC
>NA|TRBV29-1|NA|TRBJ1-1|14
CSVVPAMGGTEAFF
TGCAGCGTTGTTCCTGCGATGGGAGGCACTGAAGCTTTCTTT